This T cell receptor beta chain was captured by sequencing in a study of CD8 T cells in ankylosing spondylitis. The study's findings and limits: Reported data indicate significant enrichment of disease-linked clones within matched ankylosing spondylitis synovial fluid.

The CDR3 loop spans 15 amino acids. Germline V CDR1 and CDR2: MGHRA, YSYEKL. The trim removed 2 bases at V and 4 bases at J, leaving 2 bases unmatched. In this sample, this clonotype turned up a few times. Its cognate antigen is unknown. TCR beta libraries were made by quantitative 5'-RACE with molecular barcodes. Each CDR3 protein is one row after TCRdb ran MiXCR on the 5' RACE reads. The data show 150,000 to 200,000 distinct CDR3 sequences, 8.5% to 10% seen once. Sequencing was done on a sample of blood, either unsorted or a sorted T cell fraction (not recorded which). The sequence was obtained from a female donor with ankylosing spondylitis or in good health (not recorded which). This chain connects TRBV4-1 to TRBJ1-1; 12 nucleotides line up with TRBD1. DNA for the CDR3: TGCGCCAGCAGCCAACCGGGACAGGGGGCCACTGAAGCTTTCTTT. Encoded protein: CASSQPGQGATEAFF.